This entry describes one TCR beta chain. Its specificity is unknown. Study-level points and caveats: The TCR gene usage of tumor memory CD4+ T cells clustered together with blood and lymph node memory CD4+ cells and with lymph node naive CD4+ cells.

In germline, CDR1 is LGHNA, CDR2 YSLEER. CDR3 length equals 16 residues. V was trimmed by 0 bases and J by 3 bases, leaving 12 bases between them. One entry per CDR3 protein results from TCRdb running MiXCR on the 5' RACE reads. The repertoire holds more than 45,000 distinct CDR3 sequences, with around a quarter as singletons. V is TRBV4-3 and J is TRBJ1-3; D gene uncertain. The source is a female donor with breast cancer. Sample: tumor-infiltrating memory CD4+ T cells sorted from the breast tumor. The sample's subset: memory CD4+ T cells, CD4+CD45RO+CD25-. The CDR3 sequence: CASSQDDPGVGNTIYF. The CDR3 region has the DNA TGCGCCAGCAGCCAAGATGATCCAGGAGTTGGAAACACCATATATTTT.